This entry lists 12 T cell receptor beta chains sequenced from one sample in a study of T cells after yellow fever vaccination. TCRdb analysed the 5' RACE reads with MiXCR anew, one entry per CDR3 protein. The sample includes just over 250,000 distinct CDR3 sequences, approximately 5.2% of them seen just once. The source was CD4+ T cells sorted from PBMCs, collected on the day of the yellow fever booster vaccination. The receptors were gathered from a man aged 18 to 30 who received the YFV17D yellow fever vaccine.

This chain uses TRBV4-3 with TRBJ2-4; D ambiguous. The CDR3 consists of 13 residues. V was clipped by 0 bases and J by 4 bases, with 4 bases between them. The V gene's germline CDR1 is LGHNA and CDR2 YSLEER. Written as DNA, the CDR3 is TGCGCCAGCAGCCAAGACCGGAAAAACATTCAGTACTTC. This gives the protein CASSQDRKNIQYF.

The table lists this clonotype with many counts. The chain couples TRBV29-1 to TRBJ2-7; tentative D call: TRBD1 (5 bases). Trimming cost V 5 bases and J 1 base, with 6 bases left between them. The CDR3 has 11 residues. CDR1 is SQVTM, CDR2 ANQGSEA, per germline. CDR3 in DNA: TGCAGCGTTCGACAGTCCTACGAGCAGTACTTC. This gives the protein CSVRQSYEQYF.

This clonotype was counted many times. The gene calls are TRBV5-1 and TRBJ1-2, with D possibly TRBD1 on 5 matching bases. CDR3 length equals 14 residues. V lost 0 bases to trimming and J lost 7 bases, with 13 bases between them. Germline assignment: CDR1 SGHRS and CDR2 YFSETQ. The CDR3 DNA follows: TGCGCCAGCAGCTTGGCCTCGGGGCGAAGTGGCTACACCTTC. The encoded protein is CASSLASGRSGYTF.

This clonotype was detected a few times. The chain uses TRBV6-5 and TRBJ1-2; 10 positions agree with TRBD1. This CDR3 is built from 13 residues. The trim removed 2 bases at V and 11 bases at J, leaving 5 bases unmatched. Germline CDR1 MNHEY, CDR2 SVGAGI. The CDR3 DNA is TGTGCCAGCAGTTACGGGACAGGGGTGAGATACACCTTC. The encoded protein is CASSYGTGVRYTF.

This clonotype was seen at least ten times. This chain's CDR3 is CSVGGEAPYNEQFF. As DNA, the CDR3 is TGCAGCGTTGGGGGAGAAGCGCCTTACAATGAGCAGTTCTTC. The V gene is TRBV29-1, the J gene TRBJ2-1; tentative D call: TRBD2 (5 bases). Trimming shortened V by 4 bases and J by 4 bases, and 14 bases separated the two germline ends. The germline CDR1 and CDR2 sequences are SQVTM and ANQGSEA. The CDR3 is 14 residues long.

V is TRBV18 and J is TRBJ2-7; D could derive from TRBD1 or TRBD2 (6 bases each). V was clipped by 3 bases and J by 3 bases, with 15 bases between them. Germline V gene sequence: CDR1 KGHSH, CDR2 LQKENI. The CDR3 is made up of 15 amino acids. CDR3 protein: CASSPGQGGIYEQYF. The CDR3 DNA is TGTGCCAGCTCACCGGGTCAAGGGGGGATCTACGAGCAGTACTTC.

This clonotype was seen many times. This chain links TRBV6-5 with TRBJ2-3; D may be TRBD1 (5 bases). The CDR3 loop spans 15 amino acids. The germline V gene encodes CDR1 MNHEY and CDR2 SVGAGI. Trimming took off 6 bases at V and 0 bases at J, with 13 bases between the two ends. The CDR3 sequence is CASSPQGSSTDTQYF. CDR3 nucleotides: TGTGCCAGCAGCCCCCAGGGTTCTAGCACAGATACGCAGTATTTT.

This clonotype appeared many times. The chain joins TRBV19 to TRBJ2-7, with TRBD2 matching 10 bases. Unmatched junction bases numbered 9, after V lost 5 bases and J lost 2 bases. Germline CDR1 LNHDA, CDR2 SQIVND (reference sequence). The CDR3 contains 16 residues. In DNA form, the CDR3 reads TGTGCCAGTAGTCCTAGCGGGGGATCGGCAGCCTACGAGCAGTACTTC. Protein: CASSPSGGSAAYEQYF. Combining the CDR3 with reference TRBV19 and TRBJ2-7 gives the whole variable domain DGGITQSPKYLFRKEGQNVTLSCEQNLNHDAMYWYRQDPGQGLRLIYYSQIVNDFQKGDIAEGYSVSREKKESFPLTVTSAQKNPTAFYLCASSPSGGSAAYEQYFGPGTRLTVT.

The chain carries TRBV7-9 and TRBJ1-1, with D possibly being TRBD1 (5 bases). The V end was cut by 4 bases, the J end by 3 bases, with 18 bases between. The CDR3 sequence is 16 residues long. In germline, CDR1 is SEHNR, CDR2 FQNEAQ (reference sequence). Written as DNA, the CDR3 is TGTGCCAGCAGCTACACCCCCGCCGGGGCCTACACTGAAGCTTTCTTT. It yields the protein CASSYTPAGAYTEAFF.

In this sample, this clonotype turned up a few times. The V call is TRBV18, the J call TRBJ2-3, with 9 positions matching TRBD2. Per germline, CDR1 KGHSH and CDR2 LQKENI. After removal of 2 bases from V and 5 bases from J, the junction contained 5 bases not matched to a gene. This CDR3 has 15 residues. DNA of the CDR3: TGTGCCAGCTCACCATCAGCGGGGGGAAGAGATACGCAGTATTTT. Its translation is CASSPSAGGRDTQYF. Using reference TRBV18 and TRBJ2-3 for the parts outside the CDR3, the full variable domain is NAGVMQNPRHLVRRRGQEARLRCSPMKGHSHVYWYRQLPEEGLKFMVYLQKENIIDESGMPKERFSAEFPKEGPSILRIQQVVRGDSAAYFCASSPSAGGRDTQYFGPGTRLTVL.

This clonotype appeared many times. V and J are TRBV5-5 and TRBJ2-1; TRBD1 agrees at 7 bases. The length of the CDR3 is 16 residues. CDR1 and CDR2 (germline): SGHKS, YYEKEE (reference sequence). V dropped 0 bases and J dropped 8; count of bases not matched to a gene: 11. CDR3 sequence: CASSLELGDRLYEQFF. CDR3 sequence (DNA): TGTGCCAGCAGCTTGGAGCTTGGGGACAGACTCTATGAGCAGTTCTTC.

J is TRBJ1-1 and V is TRBV7-2; D remains ambiguous. The CDR3 totals 14 residues. V shed 6 bases and J shed 3 bases, with 14 bases lying between them. Germline V gene sequence: CDR1 SGHTA, CDR2 FQGNSA. CDR3 bases: TGTGCCAGCAGGGGGAGGAACCACTACACTGAAGCTTTCTTT. It specifies CASRGRNHYTEAFF.